The following is a TCR beta chain sequence with its context. The table came from immunoSEQ multiplex PCR; TCRdb's copy has only in-frame clones and leaves some out. This table has under 12,000 clones, about 82% appearing once. This sample is drawn from a study of follicular helper T cells after annual influenza vaccination. Germline assignment: CDR1 SEHNR and CDR2 FQNEAQ (reference sequence). CDR3 length equals 14 residues. The V and J ends lost 0 bases and 2 bases respectively, with 7 bases between them. The clonotype comes from an adult who received the influenza vaccine. The sample was CXCR5- memory CD4+ T cells sorted from blood, taken 6 weeks after influenza vaccination. The rearrangement links TRBV7-9 to TRBJ1-1, with TRBD1 as a possible D gene (5 bases). The CDR3 coding sequence is TGTGCCAGCAGCTTAGCCGGGACCAACACTGAAGCTTTCTTT. This translates into CASSLAGTNTEAFF.